This T cell receptor beta chain was found in a study of OX40 agonist ivuxolimab in advanced cancers. This clone appeared once. The CDR3 extends over 16 amino acids. V lost 8 bases and J lost 6; bases outside the gene matches: 15. Germline loops: CDR1 MDHEN, CDR2 SYDVKM. Sequencing was performed with immunoSEQ multiplex PCR; in TCRdb, only in-frame clones are kept and a portion is missing. Of more than 60,000 clones listed, 84% are singletons. The sample was CD4+ or CD8+ T cells sorted from blood, taken in a trial of the OX40 agonist ivuxolimab. The chain recombines TRBV28 with TRBJ2-3; 9 nucleotides line up with TRBD2. The receptor was isolated from an adult with an advanced solid tumor such as melanoma, head and neck, liver or kidney cancer. In nucleotides, the CDR3 is TGTGCCAGCGGAGGAAAAAGCGGGGGGTTTTCGGATACGCAGTATTTT. Protein: CASGGKSGGFSDTQYF.